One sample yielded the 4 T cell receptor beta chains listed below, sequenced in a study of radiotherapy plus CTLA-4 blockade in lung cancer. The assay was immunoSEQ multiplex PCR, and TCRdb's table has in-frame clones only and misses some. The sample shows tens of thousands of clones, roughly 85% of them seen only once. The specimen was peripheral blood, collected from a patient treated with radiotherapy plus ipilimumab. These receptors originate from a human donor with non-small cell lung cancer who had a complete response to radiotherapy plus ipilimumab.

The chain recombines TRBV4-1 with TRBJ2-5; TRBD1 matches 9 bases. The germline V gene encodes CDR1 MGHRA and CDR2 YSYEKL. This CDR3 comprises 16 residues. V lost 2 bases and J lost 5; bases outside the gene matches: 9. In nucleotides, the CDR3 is TGCGCCAGCAGCCAACCGGGACAGGGTGGGTCGGAGACCCAGTACTTC. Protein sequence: CASSQPGQGGSETQYF.

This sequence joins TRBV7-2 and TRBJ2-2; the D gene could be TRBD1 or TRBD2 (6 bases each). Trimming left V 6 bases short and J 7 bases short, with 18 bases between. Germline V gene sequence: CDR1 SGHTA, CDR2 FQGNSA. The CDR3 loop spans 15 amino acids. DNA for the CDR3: TGTGCCAGCAGTCTGGGGGGCAGGGACTTCGGGGAGCTGTTTTTT. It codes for CASSLGGRDFGELFF.

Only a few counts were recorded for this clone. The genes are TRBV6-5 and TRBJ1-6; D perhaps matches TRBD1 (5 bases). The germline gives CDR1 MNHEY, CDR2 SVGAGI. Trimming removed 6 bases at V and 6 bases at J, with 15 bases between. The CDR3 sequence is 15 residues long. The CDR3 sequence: CASSRLGTGNSPLHF. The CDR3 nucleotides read TGTGCCAGCAGCCGACTGGGGACCGGTAATTCACCCCTCCACTTT.

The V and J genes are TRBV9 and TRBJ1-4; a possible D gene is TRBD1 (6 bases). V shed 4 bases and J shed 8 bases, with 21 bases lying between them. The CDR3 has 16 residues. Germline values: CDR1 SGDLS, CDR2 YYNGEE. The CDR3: CASSPGVGGEGEKLFF. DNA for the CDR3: TGTGCCAGCAGCCCAGGCGTGGGGGGCGAGGGCGAAAAACTGTTTTTT.